This TCR beta chain stems from a study of radiation and T cells in renal cell carcinoma. The repertoire was sequenced with immunoSEQ multiplex PCR; TCRdb's copy has only in-frame clones and lacks some. Of around 180,000 clones in the sample, about 88% were seen once. The germline CDR1 and CDR2 sequences are SGHTA and FQGNSA. V was trimmed by 5 bases and J by 3 bases, leaving 8 bases between them. This CDR3 is 14 amino acids long. Time point given: blood 4 weeks post-SBRT, at nephrectomy. Treatment specified: 15 Gy SBRT to primary tumor, nephrectomy 4 weeks later. The patient's renal cell carcinoma had clear cell pathology.

The sequenced sample was blood, obtained from a patient whose treatment included radiotherapy and nephrectomy. The V call is TRBV7-2, the J call TRBJ2-6, with a tentative D call TRBD1 (6 bases). This clonotype originated in a woman aged 45-59 years with renal cell carcinoma. Here the CDR3 DNA reads TGTGCCAGCAGCCAGGGGTTTGGGGCCAACGTCCTGACTTTC. It specifies CASSQGFGANVLTF. Together with reference TRBV7-2 and TRBJ2-6, the CDR3 gives the full variable domain: GAGVSQSPSNKVTEKGKDVELRCDPISGHTALYWYRQSLGQGLEFLIYFQGNSAPDKSGLPSDRFSAERTGGSVSTLTIQRTQQEDSAVYLCASSQGFGANVLTFGAGSRLTVL.